This T cell receptor beta chain appears in the sequencing data of a study of chemoradiotherapy in HPV16-positive cancers (dated by TCRdb to 2021 to 2024). Broadly, across the study: Candidate HPV-specific T-cell clones and common TCR motifs were defined through functional T-cell assays on cells from a couple of HPV16-positive patients. The study set out to ask whether T-cell immunity against the HPV oncoproteins E6 and E7 changes over the course of chemoradiotherapy and whether that immunity affects survival. The candidate HPV-specific TCRs and motifs were subsequently tracked in TCR repertoires obtained from roughly 90 patients with HPV-related cancers. Study-wide findings and limitations: Among HPV16-positive patients, expansion of HPV-responsive T cells during chemoradiotherapy was associated with better recurrence-free survival. Expansion of candidate HPV-specific clones and E7-related TCR motifs was observed in the tumor microenvironment during treatment, whereas no such expansion was observed for non-HPV-specific T cells. The functional definition of HPV-specific T cells came from only two HPV16-positive patients, and the survival association was reported for HPV16-positive patients.

Per the germline V gene (reference sequence), LNHNV is the CDR1 and YYDKDF is the CDR2. Inclusive of the bounding cysteine and phenylalanine, the CDR3 is 14 residues long. The only DNA kept is the CDR3, 42 bases in frame from the first base. Repertoires were sampled repeatedly over the course of chemoradiotherapy, so clonal expansion could be followed in the tumor microenvironment. Library generation was performed with the immunoSEQ multiplex PCR assay. TCRdb carries this immuneACCESS record with in-frame sequences only. Its versions omit some clonotypes, under half of them owing to an unresolved V gene in the studies checked, with the rest unexplained. The sample table lists tens of thousands of clones, more than 75% of them with a count of one. In total, the top ten clones hold over 3.5% of the sample. As concerns this clone: No antigen is known for it. One base separates it from a far larger clone, so it is likely a read error.

The source material was blood, sampled from a patient who underwent chemoradiotherapy. The chain is encoded by TRBV15 joined to TRBJ2-5, and the D gene may be TRBD2, 6 bases matching. Near its end, the DNA agrees better with TRBJ2-7, so the J call may be wrong. The clonotype comes from a human donor with HPV-associated anogenital cancer. The nucleotide sequence is TGTGCCACCAGCAGAGGGGGGGACTCCTACGAGCAGTACTTC. This codes for CATSRGGDSYEQYF.